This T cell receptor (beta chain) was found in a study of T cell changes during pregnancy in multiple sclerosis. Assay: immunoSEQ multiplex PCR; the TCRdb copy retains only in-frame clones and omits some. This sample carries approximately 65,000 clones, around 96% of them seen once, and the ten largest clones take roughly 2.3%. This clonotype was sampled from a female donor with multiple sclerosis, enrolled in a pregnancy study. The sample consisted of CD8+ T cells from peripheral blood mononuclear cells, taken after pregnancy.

The CDR3 reads CASRPREGWNTEAFF. CDR3 bases: TGTGCCAGCCGCCCCCGGGAGGGGTGGAACACTGAAGCTTTCTTT. The J gene is TRBJ1-1, the V gene TRBV28; D may be TRBD1 (5 bases). Germline lookup yields CDR1 MDHEN and CDR2 SYDVKM. V lost 8 bases and J 1 base, leaving 17 bases between the germline ends. The CDR3 consists of 15 residues.